This TCR beta chain was recovered during a study of identical twins' blood T cells. TCRdb reprocessed the 5' RACE reads with MiXCR, giving one entry per CDR3 protein. The sample holds fewer than 450,000 distinct CDR3 sequences, 28% seen once. The ends were cut back, 2 bases at V and 6 bases at J, with 7 bases in the middle. Germline CDR1 is SEHNR and CDR2 is FQNEAQ (reference sequence). There are 13 residues in the CDR3. The chain joins TRBV7-9 to TRBJ2-2; D remains unclear. This TCR was sampled from a woman aged 18 to 55 in good health. The sequenced sample consisted of PBMCs. This CDR3 is CASSLTFSGELFF. The DNA for the CDR3 is TGTGCCAGCAGCTTAACCTTCTCCGGGGAGCTGTTTTTT.